Following are 18 T cell receptor beta chains from one sample sequenced in a study of T cell repertoires in cytomegalovirus infection. From the reads, TCRdb called clonotypes with MiXCR, one entry per CDR3 protein. Altogether some 240,000 distinct CDR3 sequences are present, about a sixth being singletons, with the ten largest covering roughly 45%. Input material: CD8+ T cells from PBMCs. These receptors all stem from a human donor in good health (CMV status not recorded). Some clones in this sample may be carry-over from other donors' samples.

There are many counts of this clonotype. The chain couples TRBV7-8 to TRBJ2-7, with D perhaps being TRBD1 or TRBD2 (6 bases each). The CDR3 is made up of 15 amino acids. V shed 2 bases and J shed 2 bases, with 13 bases lying between them. Germline CDR1 and CDR2: SGHVS and FQNEAQ. The CDR3 region is CASSLFGGHPYEQYF. CDR3 sequence (DNA): TGTGCCAGCAGCTTATTTGGGGGGCACCCCTACGAGCAGTACTTC.

This clonotype was seen at least ten times. The chain recombines TRBV6-1 with TRBJ1-1; D is ambiguous. Germline V gives CDR1 MNHNS, CDR2 SASEGT. CDR3 size: 11 residues. The V and J ends lost 2 bases and 7 bases respectively, with 5 bases between them. The CDR3 sequence is CASSERGEAFF. CDR3 bases: TGTGCCAGCAGTGAACGTGGTGAAGCTTTCTTT.

This clonotype was counted a few times. The rearrangement links TRBV27 to TRBJ2-7; a possible D gene is TRBD2 (5 bases). V was clipped by 6 bases and J by 5 bases, with 17 bases between them. Germline assignment: CDR1 MNHEY and CDR2 SMNVEV (reference sequence). The CDR3 extends over 14 amino acids. The CDR3 DNA reads as TGTGCCAGCAGCTTAGCCCCGGGGAGCCACGAGCAGTACTTC. Translation gives CASSLAPGSHEQYF.

This clonotype was counted only a few times. V usage is TRBV15 and J usage is TRBJ1-2, with D unresolved. This CDR3 has 16 amino acids. The V gene's germline CDR1 is LNHNV and CDR2 YYDKDF (reference sequence). V lost 3 bases to trimming and J lost 4 bases, with 18 bases between them. Here the CDR3 DNA reads TGTGCCACCAGCAGCCTCACCTTGACGGCGGGCTATGGCTACACCTTC. Residues: CATSSLTLTAGYGYTF.

The V gene is TRBV29-1, the J gene TRBJ2-5; 8 bases are a match to TRBD2. This CDR3 is 14 amino acids long. J was trimmed by 3 bases and V by 7 bases; bases with no gene match: 10. In germline, CDR1 is SQVTM, CDR2 ANQGSEA. CDR3 nucleotides: TGCAGCGACGACAGCGGGGGAGCTGAAGAGACCCAGTACTTC. Protein: CSDDSGGAEETQYF. Variable domain in full (rest from reference TRBV29-1 and TRBJ2-5): SAVISQKPSRDICQRGTSLTIQCQVDSQVTMMFWYRQQPGQSLTLIATANQGSEATYESGFVIDKFPISRPNLTFSTLTVSNMSPEDSSIYLCSDDSGGAEETQYFGPGTRLLVL.

V and J are TRBV5-1 and TRBJ1-1; TRBD1 is a possible D gene (6 bases). Germline CDR1 reads SGHRS; CDR2 reads YFSETQ. This CDR3 is 16 amino acids long. Deletions cut 0 bases from V and 1 base from J, with 13 bases between. The CDR3 bases are TGCGCCAGCAGCTTGGATTTGAGGGGGTCGAACACTGAAGCTTTCTTT. Translated: CASSLDLRGSNTEAFF.

The chain is built from TRBV7-9 and TRBJ1-6; D remains unclear. The CDR3 contains 15 residues. Germline V gene data show CDR1 as SEHNR and CDR2 as FQNEAQ (reference sequence). Trimming shortened V by 0 bases and J by 7 bases, and 10 bases separated the two germline ends. In DNA, the CDR3 is TGTGCCAGCAGCTTAGCGTTTTCGGGGAATTCACCCCTCCACTTT. The encoded protein is CASSLAFSGNSPLHF.

Remarks on this clonotype: This may be a read error, as it is one base from a much larger clone. The gene calls are TRBV7-3 and TRBJ1-1; D is perhaps TRBD1 (6 bases). Germline CDR1 and CDR2: SGHTA and FQGTGA. V lost 8 bases and J 2 bases, leaving 15 bases between the germline ends. The CDR3 extends over 14 amino acids. CDR3 coding DNA: TGTGCCAGCTGTCGAGGGGGGTTAAACACTGAAGCTTTCTTT. Translated: CASCRGGLNTEAFF.

There are many counts of this clonotype. The V gene is TRBV4-1, the J gene TRBJ2-5, with D possibly TRBD2 on 6 matching bases. CDR3 length: 13 residues. Trimming cost V 1 base and J 3 bases, with 6 bases left between them. Germline lookup yields CDR1 MGHRA and CDR2 YSYEKL. CDR3 sequence (DNA): TGCGCCAGCAGCCAAGGGGGGGAAGAGACCCAGTACTTC. Protein product: CASSQGGEETQYF.

This clonotype was counted many times. The chain couples TRBV7-6 to TRBJ2-7, with 8 bases that match TRBD2. V gave up 5 bases and J gave up 5 bases; unmatched junction bases: 8. Per the germline V gene, CDR1 is SGHVS and CDR2 is FNYEAQ. The CDR3 consists of 14 residues. The chain's CDR3 is CASSRLRGDHEQYF. Here the CDR3 DNA reads TGTGCCAGCAGCCGCTTGCGGGGGGACCACGAGCAGTACTTC.

In this sample, this clonotype turned up many times. This chain uses TRBV12-3 or TRBV12-4 with TRBJ2-2; tentative D call: TRBD1 (6 bases). Trimming removed 8 bases from V and 5 bases from J, with 9 bases in between. The CDR3 extends over 12 amino acids. The CDR3 DNA reads as TGTGCCAGCGACACAGGGACCGGGGAGCTGTTTTTT. Amino acid sequence: CASDTGTGELFF.

As to this clonotype: This sequence may be a read error, since a much larger clone differs from it by one base. The chain links TRBV2 to TRBJ2-2; D gene unclear. This CDR3 comprises 12 residues. Germline assignment: CDR1 SNHLY and CDR2 FYNNEI. Trimming pared 7 bases from V and 1 base from J, leaving 4 bases between. CDR3 sequence reads: CASTRNTGELFF. CDR3 sequence (DNA): TGTGCCAGCACCCGGAACACCGGGGAGCTGTTTTTT.

The chain combines TRBV19 with TRBJ2-3; 9 nucleotides match TRBD2. Germline assignment: CDR1 LNHDA and CDR2 SQIVND (reference sequence). The V and J ends lost 10 bases and 2 bases, in that order; junction bases with no gene match: 7. This CDR3 has 14 residues. The CDR3 region has the DNA TGTGCCACCACTCTAGCGGGGCTCACAGATACGCAGTATTTT. This codes for CATTLAGLTDTQYF.

CDR3 in DNA: TGTGCCAGCAGCGGCCATCCTGACAGGGGAGGGGAAGAGACCCAGTACTTC. This encodes CASSGHPDRGGEETQYF. The chain has TRBV5-4 and TRBJ2-5; D possibly corresponds to TRBD1 (8 bases). In germline, CDR1 is SGHNT, CDR2 YYREEE (reference sequence). There are 17 residues in the CDR3. V was clipped by 4 bases and J by 3 bases, with 22 bases between them.

The chain combines TRBV28 with TRBJ2-7; the match to TRBD1 covers 7 bases. Germline V gives CDR1 MDHEN, CDR2 SYDVKM. J gave up 3 bases and V 2 bases, and 4 bases lay outside the gene matches. The CDR3 sequence is 14 residues long. The CDR3 bases are TGTGCCAGCAGTTTACAGGGACAGTACTACGAGCAGTACTTC. Translated, it gives CASSLQGQYYEQYF.

Ten or more counts support this clonotype. J is TRBJ1-5 and V is TRBV7-6; D call uncertain. This CDR3 region has 14 residues. Trimming removed 0 bases from V and 6 bases from J, with 9 bases in between. Germline V gene sequence: CDR1 SGHVS, CDR2 FNYEAQ. CDR3 in DNA: TGTGCCAGCAGCTTAGCGCCTCTGCCTCAGCCCCAGCATTTT. Amino acid sequence: CASSLAPLPQPQHF.

The J gene is TRBJ2-2, the V gene TRBV12-3 or TRBV12-4, with D uncertain. The CDR3 is 15 residues long. The V and J ends lost 1 base and 4 bases respectively, with 10 bases between them. CDR3 coding DNA: TGTGCCAGCAGTTTAGATATGGGCGGCACCGGGGAGCTGTTTTTT. It encodes CASSLDMGGTGELFF.

This chain links TRBV4-3 with TRBJ1-5; the D gene is possibly TRBD1 (5 bases). This CDR3 contains 14 residues. Trimming left V 0 bases short and J 3 bases short, with 6 bases between. Germline V gene sequence: CDR1 LGHNA, CDR2 YSLEER. The CDR3 bases are TGCGCCAGCAGCCAAGATGGACACAATCAGCCCCAGCATTTT. Its translation: CASSQDGHNQPQHF.